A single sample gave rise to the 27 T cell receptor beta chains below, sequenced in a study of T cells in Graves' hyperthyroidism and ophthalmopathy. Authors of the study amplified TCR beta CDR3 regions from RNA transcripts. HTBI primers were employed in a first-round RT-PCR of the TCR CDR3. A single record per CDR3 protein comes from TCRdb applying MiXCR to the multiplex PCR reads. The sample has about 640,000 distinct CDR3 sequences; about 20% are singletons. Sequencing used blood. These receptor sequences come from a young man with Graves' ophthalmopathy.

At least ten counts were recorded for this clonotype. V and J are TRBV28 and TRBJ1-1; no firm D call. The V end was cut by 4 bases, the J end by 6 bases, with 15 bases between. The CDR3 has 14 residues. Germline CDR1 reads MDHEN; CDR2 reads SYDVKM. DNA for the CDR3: TGTGCCAGCAGTTCTTCTGGGTTTAGGTCTGAAGCTTTCTTT. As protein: CASSSSGFRSEAFF.

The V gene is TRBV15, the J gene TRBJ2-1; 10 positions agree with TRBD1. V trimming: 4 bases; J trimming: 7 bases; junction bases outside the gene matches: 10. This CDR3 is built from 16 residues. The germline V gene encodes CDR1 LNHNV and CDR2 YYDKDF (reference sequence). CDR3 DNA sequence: TGTGCCACCAGCATCAACCGGGACAGGGGCGTTAATGAGCAGTTCTTC. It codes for CATSINRDRGVNEQFF.

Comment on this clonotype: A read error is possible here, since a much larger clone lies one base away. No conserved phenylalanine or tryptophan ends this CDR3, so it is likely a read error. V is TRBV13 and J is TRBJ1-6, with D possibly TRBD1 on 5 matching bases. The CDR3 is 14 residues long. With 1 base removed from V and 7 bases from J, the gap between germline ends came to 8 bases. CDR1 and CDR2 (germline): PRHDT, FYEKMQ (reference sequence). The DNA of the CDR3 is TGTGCCAGCAGCTTAGAGGGACGCAATTCACCCCTCCACCTT. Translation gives CASSLEGRNSPLHL.

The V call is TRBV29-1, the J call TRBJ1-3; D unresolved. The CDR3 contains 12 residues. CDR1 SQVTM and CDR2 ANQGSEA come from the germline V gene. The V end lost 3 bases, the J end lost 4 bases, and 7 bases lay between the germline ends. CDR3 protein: CSVEAGGNTIYF. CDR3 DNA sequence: TGCAGCGTTGAGGCAGGAGGAAACACCATATATTTT.

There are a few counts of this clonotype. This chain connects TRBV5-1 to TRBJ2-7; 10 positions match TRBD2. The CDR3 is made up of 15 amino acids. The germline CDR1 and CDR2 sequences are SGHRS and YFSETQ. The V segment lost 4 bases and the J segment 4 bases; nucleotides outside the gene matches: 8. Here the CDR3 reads CASSAASGSIYEQYF. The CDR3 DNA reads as TGCGCCAGCAGCGCCGCTAGCGGGAGTATTTACGAGCAGTACTTC.

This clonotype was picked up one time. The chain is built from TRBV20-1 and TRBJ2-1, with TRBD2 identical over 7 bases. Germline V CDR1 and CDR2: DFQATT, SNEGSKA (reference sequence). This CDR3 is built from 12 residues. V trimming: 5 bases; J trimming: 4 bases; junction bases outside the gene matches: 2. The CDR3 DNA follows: TGCAGTGCTGGGAGGGAATACAATGAGCAGTTCTTC. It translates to CSAGREYNEQFF.

CDR3 sequence: CSATSGSTYIQYF. In DNA form, the CDR3 reads TGCAGTGCTACAAGCGGGAGTACGTACATTCAGTACTTC. The genes are TRBV20-1 and TRBJ2-4; TRBD2 aligns across 8 bases. In germline, CDR1 is DFQATT, CDR2 SNEGSKA (reference sequence). The CDR3 contains 13 residues. Trimming cost V 4 bases and J 8 bases; bases outside gene matches: 7.

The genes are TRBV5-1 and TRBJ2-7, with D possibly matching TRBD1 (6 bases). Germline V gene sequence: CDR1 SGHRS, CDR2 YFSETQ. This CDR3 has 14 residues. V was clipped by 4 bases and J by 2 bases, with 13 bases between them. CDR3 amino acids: CASSHRDIPYEQYF. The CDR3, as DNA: TGCGCCAGCAGCCATCGGGACATACCCTACGAGCAGTACTTC.

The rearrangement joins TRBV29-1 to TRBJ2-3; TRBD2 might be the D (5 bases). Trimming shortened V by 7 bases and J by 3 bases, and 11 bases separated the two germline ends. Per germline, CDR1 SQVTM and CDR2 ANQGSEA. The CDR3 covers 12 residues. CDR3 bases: TGCAGCGCACGGACTCCAACAGATACGCAGTATTTT. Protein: CSARTPTDTQYF.

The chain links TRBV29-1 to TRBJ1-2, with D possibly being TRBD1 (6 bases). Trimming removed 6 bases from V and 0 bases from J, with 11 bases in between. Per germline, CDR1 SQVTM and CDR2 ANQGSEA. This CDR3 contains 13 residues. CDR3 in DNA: TGCAGCGTCCGGACAGAAGCTAACTATGGCTACACCTTC. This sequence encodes CSVRTEANYGYTF.

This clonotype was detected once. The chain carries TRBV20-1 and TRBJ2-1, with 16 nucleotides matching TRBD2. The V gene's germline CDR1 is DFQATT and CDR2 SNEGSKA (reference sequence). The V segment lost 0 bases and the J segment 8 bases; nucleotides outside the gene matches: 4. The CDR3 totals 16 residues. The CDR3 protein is CSAREGLAGGRYEQFF. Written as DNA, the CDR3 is TGCAGTGCTAGAGAGGGACTAGCGGGAGGGCGCTATGAGCAGTTCTTC.

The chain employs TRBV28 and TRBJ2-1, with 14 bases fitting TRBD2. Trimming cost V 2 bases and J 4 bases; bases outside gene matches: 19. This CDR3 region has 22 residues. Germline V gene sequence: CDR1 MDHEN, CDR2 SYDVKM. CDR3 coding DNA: TGTGCCAGCAGTTTACTCGACGGGACTAGCGGGAGCCCCCGCCTGTGTTACAATGAGCAGTTCTTC. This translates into CASSLLDGTSGSPRLCYNEQFF.

The CDR3 DNA reads as TGTGCCAGCAGCCCCTTCACTAGGCAGGCGGGGGAGACCCAGTACTTC. Translation: CASSPFTRQAGETQYF. The V and J genes are TRBV13 and TRBJ2-5, with TRBD2 as a possible D gene (6 bases). This CDR3 is built from 16 residues. Trimming stripped 5 bases from V and 5 bases from J, with 21 bases between. Germline-derived CDR1 and CDR2 are PRHDT and FYEKMQ (reference sequence). The entire variable domain, with the rest obtained from reference TRBV13 and TRBJ2-5, is as follows: AAGVIQSPRHLIKEKRETATLKCYPIPRHDTVYWYQQGPGQDPQFLISFYEKMQSDKGSIPDRFSAQQFSDYHSELNMSSLELGDSALYFCASSPFTRQAGETQYFGPGTRLLVL.

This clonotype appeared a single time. The CDR3 region has the DNA TGTGCCAGCAGTCCCCTAGGAGGGAAGGTGGATGAGCAGTTCTTC. Amino acid sequence: CASSPLGGKVDEQFF. The rearrangement links TRBV12-3 or TRBV12-4 to TRBJ2-1; D might be TRBD2 (6 bases). Trimming stripped 5 bases from V and 8 bases from J, with 19 bases between. The CDR3 contains 15 residues.

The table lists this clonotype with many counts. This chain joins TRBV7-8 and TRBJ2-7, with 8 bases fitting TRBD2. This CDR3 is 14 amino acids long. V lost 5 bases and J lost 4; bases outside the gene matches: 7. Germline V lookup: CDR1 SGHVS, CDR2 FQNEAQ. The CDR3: CASSLGVAGYEQYF. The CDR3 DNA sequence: TGTGCCAGCAGCCTGGGGGTAGCGGGATACGAGCAGTACTTC.

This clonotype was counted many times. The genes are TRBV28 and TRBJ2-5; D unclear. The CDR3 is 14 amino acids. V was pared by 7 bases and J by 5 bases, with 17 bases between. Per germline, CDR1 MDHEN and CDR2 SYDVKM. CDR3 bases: TGTGCCAGCACCACAAGTGGGTTGCGGGAGACCCAGTACTTC. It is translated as CASTTSGLRETQYF.

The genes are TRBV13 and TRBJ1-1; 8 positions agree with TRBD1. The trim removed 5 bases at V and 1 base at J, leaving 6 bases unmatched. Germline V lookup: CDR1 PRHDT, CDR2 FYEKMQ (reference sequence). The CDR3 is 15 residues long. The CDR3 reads CASSRQGQGNTEAFF. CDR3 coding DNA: TGTGCCAGCAGCCGTCAAGGACAGGGGAACACTGAAGCTTTCTTT.

The CDR3 protein is CSVDGGTFYEQYF. The CDR3, as DNA: TGCAGCGTTGACGGGGGGACCTTCTACGAGCAGTACTTC. This chain joins TRBV29-1 and TRBJ2-7, with TRBD2 matching over 7 bases. Germline lookup yields CDR1 SQVTM and CDR2 ANQGSEA. CDR3 length: 13 amino acids. V shed 3 bases and J 3 bases; nucleotides not matched to a gene: 5.

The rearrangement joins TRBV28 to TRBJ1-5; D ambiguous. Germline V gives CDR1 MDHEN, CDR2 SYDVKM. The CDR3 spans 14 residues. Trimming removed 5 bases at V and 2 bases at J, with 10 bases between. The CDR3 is CASSRNGGNQPQHF. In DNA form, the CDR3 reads TGTGCCAGCAGTCGGAATGGCGGCAATCAGCCCCAGCATTTT.

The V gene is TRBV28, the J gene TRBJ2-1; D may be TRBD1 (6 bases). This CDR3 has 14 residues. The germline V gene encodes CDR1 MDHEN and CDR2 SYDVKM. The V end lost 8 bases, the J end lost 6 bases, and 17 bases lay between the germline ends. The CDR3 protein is CASQIGGGVNEQFF. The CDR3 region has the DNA TGTGCCAGCCAAATAGGGGGTGGGGTCAATGAGCAGTTCTTC.

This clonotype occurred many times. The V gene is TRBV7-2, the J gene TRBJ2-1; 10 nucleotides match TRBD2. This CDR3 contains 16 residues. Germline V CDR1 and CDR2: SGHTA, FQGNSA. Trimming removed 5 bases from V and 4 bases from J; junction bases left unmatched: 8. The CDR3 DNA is TGTGCCAGCAGCGCTCGGACTAGCGGCCTATACAATGAGCAGTTCTTC. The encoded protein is CASSARTSGLYNEQFF.

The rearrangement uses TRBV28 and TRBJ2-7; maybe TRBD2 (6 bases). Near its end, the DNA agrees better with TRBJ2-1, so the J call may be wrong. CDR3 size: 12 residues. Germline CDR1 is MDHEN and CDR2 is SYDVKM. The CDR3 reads CASSRDSSEQFF. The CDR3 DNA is TGTGCCAGCAGTAGGGACTCCTCCGAGCAGTTCTTC.

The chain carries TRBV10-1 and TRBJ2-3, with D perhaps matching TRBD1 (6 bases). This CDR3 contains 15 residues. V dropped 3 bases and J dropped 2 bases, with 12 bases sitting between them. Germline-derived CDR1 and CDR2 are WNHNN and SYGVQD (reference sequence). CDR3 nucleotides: TGCGCCAGCAGTGAAGGGGGTTCCTTCACAGATACGCAGTATTTT. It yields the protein CASSEGGSFTDTQYF.

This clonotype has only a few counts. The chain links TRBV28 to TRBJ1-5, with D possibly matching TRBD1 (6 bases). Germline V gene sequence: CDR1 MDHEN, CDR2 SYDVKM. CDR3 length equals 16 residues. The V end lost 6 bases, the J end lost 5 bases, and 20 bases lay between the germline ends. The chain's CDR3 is CASRSWGAADHQPQHF. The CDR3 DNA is TGTGCCAGCAGGTCGTGGGGGGCGGCGGACCATCAGCCCCAGCATTTT.

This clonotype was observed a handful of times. The CDR3, as DNA: TGTGCCAGCAGCTCCCCTGTAGCGGGAGAAAATACGCAGTATTTT. Protein product: CASSSPVAGENTQYF. The chain recombines TRBV27 with TRBJ2-3; TRBD2 matches at 9 bases. From germline, CDR1 is MNHEY and CDR2 SMNVEV (reference sequence). The junction had 11 bases not matched to a gene; V was cut back by 6 bases and J by 7 bases. The CDR3 contains 15 residues.

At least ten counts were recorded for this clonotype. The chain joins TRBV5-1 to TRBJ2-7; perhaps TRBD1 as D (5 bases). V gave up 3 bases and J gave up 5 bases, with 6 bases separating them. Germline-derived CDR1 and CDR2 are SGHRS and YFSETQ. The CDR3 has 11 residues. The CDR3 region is CASSSGNEQYF. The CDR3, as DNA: TGCGCCAGCAGCTCAGGGAACGAGCAGTACTTC.

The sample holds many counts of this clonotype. The CDR3 DNA reads TGTGCCAGCAGAATCGAAGCGGGAGCGGGTTCCTACGAGCAGTACTTC. It encodes CASRIEAGAGSYEQYF. The chain combines TRBV28 with TRBJ2-7; 8 bases match TRBD2. CDR1 and CDR2 from the germline V gene are MDHEN and SYDVKM. After removal of 6 bases from V and 1 base from J, the junction contained 11 bases not matched to a gene. The length of the CDR3 is 16 residues. Filled out from reference TRBV28 and TRBJ2-7, the complete variable domain reads DVKVTQSSRYLVKRTGEKVFLECVQDMDHENMFWYRQDPGLGLRLIYFSYDVKMKEKGDIPEGYSVSREKKERFSLILESASTNQTSMYLCASRIEAGAGSYEQYFGPGTRLTVT.